The clone carrying this TCR beta chain was found once. As yet, its antigen is unknown. The sample belongs to a study of OX40 agonist ivuxolimab in advanced cancers. On the study more broadly: Previous treatment with anti-PD-1, anti-PD-L1 or anti-CTLA-4 therapy was allowed; 40% had received some.

Overall study findings and caveats: What antigens the expanded peripheral T cells recognized was never established. In CD8+ T cells, expanded clones were on average more numerous than in CD4+.

The CDR3 runs to 14 residues. CDR1 is SNHLY and CDR2 is FYNNEI in the germline V gene. V lost 7 bases and J lost 3, with 15 bases in between. The table came from immunoSEQ multiplex PCR; TCRdb's copy has only in-frame clones and leaves some out. The sample includes some 33,000 clones, roughly 80% seen only once; the top ten take approximately 21%. The sequencing used CD4+ or CD8+ T cells sorted from blood, collected in a trial of the OX40 agonist ivuxolimab. The origin of this receptor is an adult with an advanced solid tumor such as melanoma, head and neck, liver or kidney cancer. The chain joins TRBV2 to TRBJ1-1; D ambiguous. The CDR3 spells CASKLRKADTEAFF. CDR3 bases: TGTGCCAGCAAATTGAGGAAGGCGGACACTGAAGCTTTCTTT.